The T cell receptor (beta chain) under discussion was sequenced for a study of T cell responses to AZD1222 COVID-19 vaccine. Study summary: Pooling of second doses given at about 4 or about 12 weeks was done.

CDR1 SGHTA and CDR2 FQGTGA come from the germline V gene. The CDR3 covers 14 residues. With 2 bases removed from V and 3 bases from J, the gap between germline ends came to 10 bases. Clones were sequenced by immunoSEQ multiplex PCR, and TCRdb holds only the in-frame ones, with some missing. The repertoire consists of tens of thousands of clones, with roughly 89% occurring once and the leading ten covering over 2%. The source material was peripheral blood, sampled on day 0 of AZD1222 vaccination. The TCR sequence derives from an adult in good health. The chain couples TRBV7-3 to TRBJ1-2; D might be TRBD1 (5 bases). The CDR3 nucleotides read TGTGCCAGCAGCTTAGGGGGACGAGACTATGGCTACACCTTC. This sequence encodes CASSLGGRDYGYTF.